This TCR beta chain appears in the sequencing data of a study of blood T cell repertoires in COVID-19. The CDR3 sequence is 14 residues long. The V segment lost 7 bases and the J segment 2 bases; nucleotides outside the gene matches: 5. Germline V gene sequence: CDR1 SQVTM, CDR2 ANQGSEA. In the original workflow: It was from reference gene primer amplification that nucleated cell counts were estimated. Method: immunoSEQ multiplex PCR; TCRdb's copy keeps in-frame clones and lacks some. Clone size and V and J calls were adopted from that table, with D and trimming inferred from the DNA. The sample carries hundreds of thousands of clones, 85% to 90% recorded once.

The receptor was isolated from a woman in her fifties or sixties with COVID-19, enrolled during active disease. This chain uses TRBV29-1 with TRBJ2-1, with 10 bases aligning to TRBD1. Sequencing used peripheral blood. CDR3 sequence (DNA): TGCAGCGCCAGGGACAGGGGTACCTACAATGAGCAGTTCTTC. Protein sequence: CSARDRGTYNEQFF.